This is a list of T cell receptor beta chains from one sample in a study of OX40 agonist ivuxolimab in advanced cancers. Libraries were prepared by immunoSEQ multiplex PCR; TCRdb keeps only in-frame clonotypes and omits some of them. The sample includes some 100,000 clones, approximately 92% of them seen just once. The sample here was CD4+ or CD8+ T cells sorted from blood, taken in a trial of the OX40 agonist ivuxolimab. The receptors here all came from an adult with an advanced solid tumor such as melanoma, head and neck, liver or kidney cancer. Both conserved end residues are part of each CDR3. A D gene is named only where the DNA matches it firmly. The size field is filled for only some rows; it gives once, few, many or a size class.

.	14	TRBV4-3	TRBJ2-7	few	TGCGCCAGCAGCCAAGACAGCTCCTCCTACGAGCAGTACTTC	CASSQDSSSYEQYF
.	16	TRBV6-5	TRBJ1-4	.	TGTGCCAGCAGTTACTCGATAACAGGGAGAAATGAAAAACTGTTTTTT	CASSYSITGRNEKLFF
.	15	TRBV9	TRBJ2-1	.	TGTGCCAGCAGCGTAGGTAGGGGTCCCTACAATGAGCAGTTCTTC	CASSVGRGPYNEQFF
.	14	TRBV11-2	TRBJ2-5	.	TGTGCCAGCAGCTCCCGGGAAGCGGAAGAGACCCAGTACTTC	CASSSREAEETQYF
TRBD1	15	TRBV4-3	TRBJ1-6	.	TGCGCCAGCAGCCCCGTCGGACAGGGCGGGTCACCCCTCCACTTT	CASSPVGQGGSPLHF
TRBD2	16	TRBV4-3	TRBJ2-7	.	TGCGCCAGCAGCCAGGGGACTAGCGGGGAACTCTACGAGCAGTACTTC	CASSQGTSGELYEQYF
.	14	TRBV27	TRBJ1-6	few	TGTGCCAGCAGTCTTCCACAACGGGGTTCACCCCTCCACTTT	CASSLPQRGSPLHF
.	13	TRBV27	TRBJ2-7	.	TGTGCCAGCAGTTTGGTGGGGACTTACGAGCAGTACTTC	CASSLVGTYEQYF
.	12	TRBV6-6	TRBJ2-5	once	TGTGCCAGCAGTCCGGATAGGGAGACCCAGTACTTC	CASSPDRETQYF
.	12	TRBV5-4	TRBJ2-1	once	TGTGCCAGCAGCTCAGCCTGGGGTGAGCAGTTCTTC	CASSSAWGEQFF
TRBD1	14	TRBV5-4	TRBJ1-1	.	TGTGCCAGCAGCTTGCTCGACAGGGACACTGAAGCTTTCTTT	CASSLLDRDTEAFF
.	13	TRBV5-6	TRBJ1-2	.	TGTGCCAGCAGCTTGGGGTCGAACTATGGCTACACCTTC	CASSLGSNYGYTF
TRBD2	15	TRBV19	TRBJ2-3	once	TGTGCCAGTAGTATTGGCCTAGCGGGGCGGGATACGCAGTATTTT	CASSIGLAGRDTQYF
.	14	TRBV13	TRBJ2-3	.	TGTGCCAGCAGCTTAAATGAGGCCACAGATACGCAGTATTTT	CASSLNEATDTQYF
.	8	TRBV18	TRBJ1-2	.	TGTGCCAGCGACAGTAACTTCTTC	CASDSNFF
.	15	TRBV11-2	TRBJ1-1	.	TGTGCCAGCAGCACGATCGGTGGGGTGAACACTGAAGCTTTCTTT	CASSTIGGVNTEAFF
TRBD2	15	TRBV11-2	TRBJ2-1	.	TGTGCCAGCAGCTCTTTACTAGCGGATAACAATGAGCAGTTCTTC	CASSSLLADNNEQFF
TRBD1	13	TRBV2	TRBJ2-1	once	TGTGCCAGCCCGGGACAGGCATACAATGAGCAGTTCTTC	CASPGQAYNEQFF
TRBD1	14	TRBV4-3	TRBJ1-2	.	TGCGCCAGCAGCCAACAGACAGGGAACTATGGCTACACCTTC	CASSQQTGNYGYTF
TRBD2	16	TRBV27	TRBJ2-5	.	TGTGCCAGCATGAGGACTAGCGGGAGGCCGGGAGAGACCCAGTACTTC	CASMRTSGRPGETQYF
TRBD2	14	TRBV28	TRBJ2-3	once	TGTGCCAGCAGTGGGACTAGGGCCACAGATACGCAGTATTTT	CASSGTRATDTQYF
TRBD1	13	TRBV7-9	TRBJ2-3	.	TGTGCTTCAGAGGACAGGGCTCCAGATACGCAGTATTTT	CASEDRAPDTQYF
.	15	TRBV27	TRBJ1-3	.	TGTGCCAGCAGACCCGCGGGGGGGTCTGGAAACACCATATATTTT	CASRPAGGSGNTIYF
TRBD2	16	TRBV5-6	TRBJ2-5	.	TGTGCCAGCAGCGGCCTGTTAGCGGGAGATAGGGAGACCCAGTACTTC	CASSGLLAGDRETQYF
.	13	TRBV6-5	TRBJ1-2	.	TGTGCCAGCAGTTATGGGGCATCGGAAGGCTACACCTTC	CASSYGASEGYTF
.	12	TRBV12-5	TRBJ1-1	few	TGTGCTAGTGGGCACAGTTACACTGAAGCTTTCTTT	CASGHSYTEAFF
TRBD1	15	TRBV11-2	TRBJ2-7	.	TGTGCCAGCAGCCCCCTGGATCGGACAGGCTACGAGCAGTACTTC	CASSPLDRTGYEQYF
.	16	TRBV6-4	TRBJ2-2	.	TGTGCCAGCAGTGACTCTTTTAGGCGGGATACCGGGGAGCTGTTTTTT	CASSDSFRRDTGELFF
.	11	TRBV6-1	TRBJ2-7	.	TGTGCCAGCAGCGACGGGTACGAGCAGTACTTC	CASSDGYEQYF
.	15	TRBV4-1	TRBJ1-1	.	TGCGCCAGCAGCCAAGAAGGGGGGGAGGACACTGAAGCTTTCTTT	CASSQEGGEDTEAFF
.	13	TRBV28	TRBJ1-5	few	TGTGCCAGCAGTTTGGCGGGGTTGCAGCCCCAGCATTTT	CASSLAGLQPQHF
.	15	TRBV28	TRBJ2-6	.	TGTGCCAGCAGTTCGGGACTCTCTGGGGCCAACGTCCTGACTTTC	CASSSGLSGANVLTF
TRBD2	15	TRBV6-5	TRBJ2-5	.	TGTGCCAGCAGCGTAGCGGGGGGGCCGTTGGAGACCCAGTACTTC	CASSVAGGPLETQYF
TRBD1	15	TRBV13	TRBJ1-1	.	TGTGCCAGCAGCCTCCGACAGGGTTTGAACACTGAAGCTTTCTTT	CASSLRQGLNTEAFF
.	13	TRBV23-1	TRBJ1-2	.	TGCGCCAGCGCCACCGGGACCTCATATGGCTACACCTTC	CASATGTSYGYTF
TRBD2	14	TRBV13	TRBJ2-1	.	TGTGCCAGCAGCTCCTGGACTAGCGGGAGTGAGCAGTTCTTC	CASSSWTSGSEQFF
.	16	TRBV5-1	TRBJ2-7	.	TGCGCCAGCAGCTTGGAGCCCCCCACAGATTTCTACGAGCAGTACTTC	CASSLEPPTDFYEQYF
.	12	TRBV5-1	TRBJ1-1	.	TGCGCCAGCAGCTTACAGGGCACTGAAGCTTTCTTT	CASSLQGTEAFF
.	15	TRBV6-6	TRBJ1-1	.	TGTGCCAGCAGTGCTAGGGGCGTCCTGAACACTGAAGCTTTCTTT	CASSARGVLNTEAFF
.	12	TRBV19	TRBJ1-1	few	TGTGCCAGCGGGGGGACTGACACTGAAGCTTTCTTT	CASGGTDTEAFF
.	15	TRBV5-1	TRBJ1-2	.	TGCGCCAGCAGCTTGGCCTTTAGTATGGGGAGTGGCTACACCTTC	CASSLAFSMGSGYTF
.	15	TRBV4-1	TRBJ1-5	.	TGCGCCAGCAGCCAAGATGAGGGTAGCAATCAGCCCCAGCATTTT	CASSQDEGSNQPQHF
TRBD1	14	TRBV13	TRBJ2-7	.	TGTGCCAGCAGCCCCCGGGACAGGGACTACGAGCAGTACTTC	CASSPRDRDYEQYF
.	12	TRBV4-3	TRBJ1-2	.	TGCGCCAGCAGCTGGGGCCTTGGTGGCTACACCTTC	CASSWGLGGYTF
TRBD1	14	TRBV7-9	TRBJ2-1	.	TGTGCCAGCAGCTCCTACAGGGGGCCCAATGAGCAGTTCTTC	CASSSYRGPNEQFF
.	11	TRBV9	TRBJ1-1	few	TGTGCCAGCAGTAGGGGTAATGAAGCTTTCTTT	CASSRGNEAFF